This TCR beta chain was captured by sequencing in a study of T cell responses to AZD1222 COVID-19 vaccine. Some clones are missing from TCRdb's copy, which holds only in-frame ones; the method was immunoSEQ multiplex PCR. The repertoire holds 100,000 to 150,000 clones, around 83% seen once, with 4.4% in the top ten. This receptor was obtained from an adult who received the AZD1222 COVID-19 vaccine. The sequencing here drew on peripheral blood, taken 28 days after the second AZD1222 dose.

The CDR3 DNA sequence: TGTGCCAGTAGTATTAATCGACAGGGTAGCCAGCCCCAGCATTTT. This translates into CASSINRQGSQPQHF. The chain is built from TRBV19 and TRBJ1-5; 7 positions agree with TRBD1. The ends lost 3 bases at V and 7 bases at J; junction bases unmatched: 9. CDR3 length equals 15 residues. Germline CDR1 LNHDA, CDR2 SQIVND (reference sequence).